The 7 T cell receptor beta chains below all came from one sample that was sequenced in a study of Graves' ophthalmopathy and Graves' hyperthyroidism. Using RNA transcripts, the TCR beta CDR3 regions were amplified. A first-round RT-PCR used HTBI primers, followed by a second-round multiplex PCR. Via MiXCR, TCRdb re-called the multiplex PCR reads, giving one row per CDR3 protein. In the table there are hundreds of thousands of distinct CDR3 sequences, approximately 21% of which are singletons. The source material was peripheral blood. The source is a woman between 18 and 30 years old with stable Graves' hyperthyroidism. Some clones in this sample may be carry-over from other donors' samples.

Many counts were recorded for this clonotype. The V gene is TRBV3-1, the J gene TRBJ2-7, with D uncertain. Germline CDR1 is LGHDT and CDR2 is YNNKEL (reference sequence). V lost 0 bases, J lost 2 bases, and 2 bases lay in between. The CDR3 has 12 residues. CDR3: CASSQEAYEQYF. The CDR3 DNA reads TGTGCCAGCAGCCAAGAGGCCTACGAGCAGTACTTC.

The sample holds many counts of this clonotype. The chain carries TRBV6-1 and TRBJ2-4, with 7 nucleotides matching TRBD1. This CDR3 comprises 17 residues. V trimming: 7 bases; J trimming: 2 bases; junction bases outside the gene matches: 14. CDR1 is MNHNS and CDR2 is SASEGT in the germline V gene. The CDR3 sequence: CASTLQGGAGSKNIQYF. The CDR3 bases are TGTGCCAGCACCCTACAAGGGGGCGCCGGGTCCAAAAACATTCAGTACTTC.

This clonotype has ten or more counts. The J gene is TRBJ1-1, the V gene TRBV27, with D unresolved. V was cut by 5 bases and J by 12 bases, with 13 bases left in between. The CDR3 consists of 11 residues. CDR1 is MNHEY and CDR2 is SMNVEV in the germline V gene (reference sequence). The CDR3 here is CASSVGMSTFF. CDR3 nucleotides: TGTGCCAGCAGTGTAGGTATGTCGACTTTCTTT.

At least ten counts were recorded for this clonotype. This chain connects TRBV5-1 to TRBJ1-2; D perhaps matches TRBD1 (6 bases). The CDR3 has 15 amino acids. From germline, CDR1 is SGHRS and CDR2 YFSETQ. Trimming took off 0 bases at V and 8 bases at J, with 17 bases between the two ends. In DNA, the CDR3 is TGCGCCAGCAGCTTGGAGGCAGGGGCCTTCGGAGGCTACACCTTC. Translated: CASSLEAGAFGGYTF.

This clonotype was counted ten times or more. The chain recombines TRBV6-1 with TRBJ2-7; 8 nucleotides align to TRBD1. Germline CDR1 MNHNS, CDR2 SASEGT. The CDR3 has 14 residues. V shed 6 bases and J 0 bases; nucleotides not matched to a gene: 4. CDR3 region: CASSNGQGSYEQYF. CDR3 nucleotide sequence: TGTGCCAGCAGCAACGGACAGGGCTCCTACGAGCAGTACTTC.

This clonotype has at least ten counts. The CDR3: CASSSPPSGSLETQYF. Written as DNA, the CDR3 is TGTGCCAGCAGTTCACCCCCTAGCGGGAGCCTAGAGACCCAGTACTTC. The rearrangement links TRBV28 to TRBJ2-5; TRBD2 matches 10 bases. V lost 4 bases and J lost 4; bases outside the gene matches: 9. The CDR3 spans 16 residues. CDR1 is MDHEN, CDR2 SYDVKM, per germline.

CDR3 protein: CASSSDRPDETQYF. The CDR3 DNA is TGTGCCAGCAGTTCGGACAGGCCGGACGAGACCCAGTACTTC. The chain employs TRBV12-3 or TRBV12-4 and TRBJ2-5; TRBD1 matches 7 bases. The CDR3 contains 14 residues. Trimming took 4 bases from V and 5 from J; bases not matched to a gene: 7.